This entry lists 9 T cell receptor beta chains sequenced from one sample in a study of monozygotic twins with inflammatory bowel disease. For each CDR3 protein, TCRdb gives one entry from its re-call of the 5' RACE reads, without DNA. The sample totals about 300,000 distinct CDR3 sequences. Input material: blood. The receptor set was obtained from a human donor with ulcerative colitis or Crohn's disease, or a healthy co-twin of an affected twin (not recorded which).

The chain has TRBV5-1 and TRBJ2-3; the TCRdb D gene call, TRBD2, has no DNA to confirm it. From germline, CDR1 is SGHRS and CDR2 YFSETQ. The CDR3 is 17 residues long. The CDR3 loop reads CASSSPIGGRTTDTQYF.

The CDR3 region is CASSVASGPTDTQYF. The chain uses TRBV5-1 and TRBJ2-3; as DNA is missing, the TRBD2 call by TCRdb cannot be tested. CDR3 length: 15 residues. The germline CDR1 and CDR2 sequences are SGHRS and YFSETQ.

The rearrangement links TRBV6-2 or TRBV6-3 to TRBJ2-7; the D call of TRBD1 rests on TCRdb alone, since no DNA is present to check it. The CDR3 spans 14 residues. Germline V gives CDR1 MNHEY, CDR2 SVGEGT. CDR3 residues: CASSTTGAAPKQYF.

The chain couples TRBV12-3 or TRBV12-4 to TRBJ2-7. The CDR3 loop spans 11 amino acids. The CDR3: CASSKLVEQYF.

The chain uses TRBV12-3 or TRBV12-4 and TRBJ1-6; TCRdb returns TRBD1, unconfirmable since there is no DNA. The CDR3 is 17 amino acids. The chain's CDR3 is CASSLRPFNPYNSPLHF.

The chain employs TRBV11-2 and TRBJ2-7; TCRdb's D call, TRBD2, is unchecked because there is no DNA. Germline CDR1 reads SGHAT; CDR2 reads FQNNGV. There are 15 residues in the CDR3. The CDR3 loop is CASSLFPSGPYEQYF.

The V and J genes are TRBV20-1 and TRBJ2-2. The CDR3 length is 13 residues. CDR1 and CDR2 from the germline V gene are DFQATT and SNEGSKA (reference sequence). The CDR3 loop reads CSARMVAAGELFF.

CDR3: CASSRSGFEQYF. V usage is TRBV3-1 and J usage is TRBJ2-7; the TCRdb call, TRBD1, lacks DNA for checking. The CDR3 sequence is 12 residues long. Germline loops: CDR1 LGHDT, CDR2 YNNKEL (reference sequence).

The chain employs TRBV19 and TRBJ1-2; absent DNA, TCRdb's TRBD1 call cannot be checked. Germline V gives CDR1 LNHDA, CDR2 SQIVND (reference sequence). The CDR3 runs 14 residues. This CDR3 is CASSKGTEVYGYTF.